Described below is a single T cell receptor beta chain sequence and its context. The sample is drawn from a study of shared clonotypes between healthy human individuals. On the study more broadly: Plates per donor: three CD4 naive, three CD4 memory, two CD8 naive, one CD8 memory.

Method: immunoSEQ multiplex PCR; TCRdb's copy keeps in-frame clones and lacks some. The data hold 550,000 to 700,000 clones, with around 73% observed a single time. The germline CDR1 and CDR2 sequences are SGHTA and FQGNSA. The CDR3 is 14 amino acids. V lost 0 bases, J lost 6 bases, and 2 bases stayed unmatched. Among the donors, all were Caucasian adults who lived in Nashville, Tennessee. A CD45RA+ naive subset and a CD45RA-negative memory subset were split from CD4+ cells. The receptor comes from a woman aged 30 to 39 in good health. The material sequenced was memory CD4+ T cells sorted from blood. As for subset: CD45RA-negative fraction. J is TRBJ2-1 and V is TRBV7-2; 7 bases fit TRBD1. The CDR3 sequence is CASSLARDSNEQFF. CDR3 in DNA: TGTGCCAGCAGCTTAGCCCGGGACAGCAATGAGCAGTTCTTC. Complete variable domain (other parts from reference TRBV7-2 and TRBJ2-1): GAGVSQSPSNKVTEKGKDVELRCDPISGHTALYWYRQSLGQGLEFLIYFQGNSAPDKSGLPSDRFSAERTGGSVSTLTIQRTQQEDSAVYLCASSLARDSNEQFFGPGTRLTVL.